This is a list of T cell receptor beta chains from one sample in a study of blood T cell repertoires in COVID-19. The protocol was immunoSEQ multiplex PCR, while the TCRdb copy is restricted to in-frame clones and leaves out a portion. Among 80,000 to 100,000 clones listed, 85% to 90% were seen once. Sequenced: peripheral blood. These TCRs come from a human donor with COVID-19, enrolled during active disease. The donor label of this sample is uncertain. CDR3s include the opening cysteine and the closing phenylalanine or tryptophan. The D gene is left open where the match is weak.

d_gene	v_gene	j_gene	CDR3aa
TRBD1	TRBV5-1	TRBJ2-3	CASSGDRETDTQYF
.	TRBV4-1	TRBJ1-6	CASSQGRGGVNSPLHF
TRBD1	TRBV5-4	TRBJ2-7	CASSSPTGTGYYEQYF
.	TRBV4-1	TRBJ1-4	CASSQRIRLYEKLFF
.	TRBV6-2/TRBV6-3	TRBJ2-1	CASTPGGVSYNEQFF
.	TRBV4-1	TRBJ2-1	CASSPPERGTQQFF
.	TRBV7-9	TRBJ2-3	CASSLGRGTDTQYF
.	TRBV9	TRBJ2-1	CASSVAPPDEQFF
TRBD1	TRBV14	TRBJ1-3	CASSQEGGRYSGNTIYF
TRBD1	TRBV7-3	TRBJ1-4	CASSLGGGVNEKLFF
TRBD1	TRBV15	TRBJ2-7	CATSRGTGQFYEQYF
TRBD1	TRBV27	TRBJ2-4	CASSLSPLLDRLYF
TRBD1	TRBV20-1	TRBJ1-2	CSASRTGGSYF
TRBD1	TRBV28	TRBJ1-6	CASGTVGGNSPLHF
.	TRBV5-1	TRBJ1-2	CASSEPPNYGYTF
TRBD2	TRBV2	TRBJ2-5	CASSEGASGSIETQYF
.	TRBV24-1	TRBJ1-4	CATRSGEGEKLFF
TRBD1	TRBV6-6	TRBJ2-3	CASRTPGGRGTDTQYF
.	TRBV29-1	TRBJ1-1	CSVWETGLNTEAFF
TRBD1	TRBV3-1/TRBV3-2	TRBJ2-5	CASSQWDRVQETQYF
.	TRBV27	TRBJ2-1	CASSLSRGLGGYNEQFF
.	TRBV27	TRBJ1-5	CASSAGGGQPQHF
.	TRBV5-1	TRBJ2-1	CASSLGRGRGPLSDEQFF
.	TRBV19	TRBJ1-4	CASARGGNEKLFF
.	TRBV4-2	TRBJ1-5	CASSQDLNGGAGHF
.	TRBV9	TRBJ1-2	CASSVAKGSLGTSRFGYTF
TRBD1	TRBV6-6	TRBJ1-1	CASSYSGRTGPTEAFF
.	TRBV5-1	TRBJ1-3	CASSSGVLSGNTIYF
.	TRBV25-1	TRBJ2-1	CASSGPGTGNEQFF
.	TRBV9	TRBJ1-2	CASSVGIYGYTF
TRBD1	TRBV27	TRBJ1-2	CASSLEPGQGAVGYGYTF
TRBD2	TRBV24-1	TRBJ2-5	CATSDPRGGETQYF
TRBD1	TRBV19	TRBJ1-5	CASSIDRGPRQPQHF
.	TRBV12-3/TRBV12-4	TRBJ2-2	CASSYSVYGELFF
TRBD1	TRBV7-3	TRBJ1-2	CASSLTPRRGGLDGYTF
TRBD1	TRBV5-6	TRBJ1-1	CASSLGQGRTEAFF
.	TRBV9	TRBJ1-2	CASSVGTPRAPYGYTF
.	TRBV28	TRBJ1-5	CASIDSVPSNQPQHF
.	TRBV12-3/TRBV12-4	TRBJ1-5	CASSSNSNQPQHF
TRBD1	TRBV20-1	TRBJ1-4	CSASEPTGVGQKLFF
TRBD1	TRBV5-1	TRBJ1-6	CASSLGQGEDSPLHF
.	TRBV28	TRBJ1-3	CASIKGAGYEDTIYF
.	TRBV11-2	TRBJ1-3	CASRPDISGNTIYF
TRBD2	TRBV4-2	TRBJ2-1	CASSRAGGRDEQFF